Listed here is a single TCR beta chain. This specimen comes from a study of cytomegalovirus exposure and HLA in healthy donors. The PCR ran on 60 Vbeta and 13 Jbeta primers. Profiling relied on immunoSEQ multiplex PCR, and the TCRdb table lists in-frame clones only, not all of them. Here the sample table reports 100,000 to 150,000 clones. Source material: PBMCs. This TCR was recovered from a woman aged 35 to 49 in good health and CMV-seropositive.

The CDR3 reads CSVGLAGDYNEQFF. Here the CDR3 DNA reads TGCAGCGTTGGACTAGCGGGAGACTACAATGAGCAGTTCTTC. The rearrangement uses TRBV29-1 and TRBJ2-1; 12 bases are shared with TRBD2. Germline CDR1 and CDR2: SQVTM and ANQGSEA. With 4 bases clipped from V and 3 bases from J, the junction kept 1 base outside the gene matches. The CDR3 covers 14 residues.